Listed here are 27 T cell receptor beta chains from one sample, sequenced in a study of cytomegalovirus exposure and HLA in healthy donors. The PCR made use of 60 Vbeta and 13 Jbeta primers. The method was immunoSEQ multiplex PCR; TCRdb's version includes in-frame clones alone and lacks a portion of them. The profile shows about 160,000 clones, roughly 80% of them singletons. What was sequenced was PBMCs. The origin of the receptors is a man aged 40-50 years in good health and CMV-seropositive.

V and J are TRBV28 and TRBJ1-1; no firm D call. The germline gives CDR1 MDHEN, CDR2 SYDVKM. This CDR3 comprises 12 residues. The ends were cut back, 0 bases at V and 8 bases at J, with 7 bases in the middle. The DNA of the CDR3 is TGTGCCAGCAGTTTATGGGCGGAGGAAGCTTTCTTT. Its protein is CASSLWAEEAFF.

The chain employs TRBV10-1 and TRBJ1-4; TRBD1 matches 8 bases. V trimming: 5 bases; J trimming: 6 bases; junction bases outside the gene matches: 14. This CDR3 has 17 amino acids. Germline CDR1 and CDR2: WNHNN and SYGVQD (reference sequence). This CDR3 reads CASSSIFQGAVDEKLFF. For the CDR3, the DNA is TGCGCCAGCAGTTCGATCTTTCAGGGGGCGGTAGATGAAAAACTGTTTTTT.

The chain is built from TRBV5-4 and TRBJ2-7, with 10 bases fitting TRBD1. CDR3 length: 13 residues. The trim removed 4 bases at V and 5 bases at J, leaving 3 bases unmatched. Germline-derived CDR1 and CDR2 are SGHNT and YYREEE (reference sequence). The CDR3 is CASSLTGGHEQYF. The CDR3 DNA reads as TGTGCCAGCAGCCTGACAGGGGGCCACGAGCAGTACTTC.

CDR3 sequence (DNA): TGTGCCAGCAGCTTGGACCAGGGTAACAATGAGCAGTTCTTC. This translates into CASSLDQGNNEQFF. The chain has TRBV5-4 and TRBJ2-1, with D possibly TRBD1 on 5 matching bases. The CDR3 extends over 14 amino acids. Germline-derived CDR1 and CDR2 are SGHNT and YYREEE (reference sequence). Trimming shortened V by 0 bases and J by 5 bases, and 9 bases separated the two germline ends.

This chain links TRBV4-1 with TRBJ2-5; TRBD2 matches at 7 bases. The J call is uncertain, as TRBJ2-7 better fits the DNA end. CDR3 size: 15 residues. Germline CDR1 and CDR2: MGHRA and YSYEKL. The CDR3 nucleotides read TGCGCCAGCAGCCAAGTGGGGGACTACTCCTACGAGCAGTACTTC. As protein: CASSQVGDYSYEQYF.

This chain connects TRBV2 to TRBJ1-3, with D perhaps matching TRBD1 (6 bases). CDR3 size: 15 residues. Germline CDR1 reads SNHLY; CDR2 reads FYNNEI. Trimming shortened V by 2 bases and J by 0 bases, and 8 bases separated the two germline ends. CDR3 protein: CASSETGSSGNTIYF. The DNA for the CDR3 is TGTGCCAGCAGTGAAACAGGGTCCTCTGGAAACACCATATATTTT.

The chain is built from TRBV19 and TRBJ2-5, with D hard to call. The germline V gene has CDR1 LNHDA and CDR2 SQIVND (reference sequence). With 8 bases removed from V and 5 bases from J, the gap between germline ends came to 12 bases. The CDR3 extends over 12 amino acids. CDR3 sequence (DNA): TGTGCCAGTGCGGTAATAGGCGAGACCCAGTACTTC. Residues: CASAVIGETQYF.

This clone occurred once. The same CDR3 also results from other DNA sequences found in this sample. The chain combines TRBV7-8 with TRBJ2-7, with TRBD2 matching 9 bases. This CDR3 is 16 amino acids long. After removal of 5 bases from V and 2 bases from J, the junction contained 10 bases not matched to a gene. Germline V gene lookup returns CDR1 SGHVS and CDR2 FQNEAQ. For the CDR3, the DNA is TGTGCCAGCAGCGGGACGGTATTAGCGGGAGCCTACGAGCAGTACTTC. This sequence encodes CASSGTVLAGAYEQYF.

This clone was seen only once. The chain couples TRBV11-3 to TRBJ2-1; 16 bases are a match to TRBD2. CDR1 is SGHNT, CDR2 YENEEA, per germline. The ends lost 4 bases at V and 7 bases at J; junction bases unmatched: 1. The CDR3 is 15 residues long. The CDR3 bases are TGTGCCAGCAGCTCGGGACTAGCGGGAGGGAATGAGCAGTTCTTC. This sequence encodes CASSSGLAGGNEQFF.

The chain is built from TRBV14 and TRBJ2-7, with TRBD1 identical over 10 bases. CDR1 and CDR2 (germline): SGHDN, FVKESK. Trimming at V came to 3 bases and at J to 3 bases, leaving 8 bases not matched to a gene. This CDR3 region has 16 residues. This CDR3 reads CASSQGTGDFGYEQYF. In nucleotides, the CDR3 is TGTGCCAGCAGCCAGGGGACAGGGGACTTTGGCTACGAGCAGTACTTC.

The chain links TRBV28 to TRBJ2-1, with a possible D match to TRBD1 (6 bases). Germline V lookup: CDR1 MDHEN, CDR2 SYDVKM. With 5 bases removed from V and 4 bases from J, the gap between germline ends came to 15 bases. There are 15 residues in the CDR3. The CDR3 DNA sequence: TGTGCCAGCAGTGTACTGTCAGGGGTTTACAATGAGCAGTTCTTC. As protein: CASSVLSGVYNEQFF.

The chain has TRBV5-4 and TRBJ2-1, with D maybe TRBD1 (6 bases). The germline gives CDR1 SGHNT, CDR2 YYREEE (reference sequence). The CDR3 has 13 amino acids. Trimming took 5 bases from V and 10 from J, leaving 16 bases between them. The CDR3 bases are TGTGCCAGCAGTCTGACAGGCAGGAGGGAGCAGTTCTTC. This sequence encodes CASSLTGRREQFF.

The chain couples TRBV7-8 to TRBJ2-3, with D possibly TRBD2 on 6 matching bases. CDR3 length: 18 residues. From germline, CDR1 is SGHVS and CDR2 FQNEAQ. Trimming stripped 0 bases from V and 0 bases from J, with 16 bases between. The CDR3 sequence: CASSLARGFGTSTDTQYF. CDR3 bases: TGTGCCAGCAGCTTAGCGCGGGGTTTCGGGACTAGCACAGATACGCAGTATTTT.

This clone was seen only a few times. The genes are TRBV4-2 and TRBJ2-7, with 10 bases fitting TRBD2. V shed 1 base, J shed 3 bases, and the junction held 3 bases outside the gene matches. CDR1 and CDR2 from the germline V gene are LGHNA and YNFKEQ. The CDR3 spans 15 residues. Written as DNA, the CDR3 is TGTGCCAGCAGCCAAGCACTAGCGGGGATCTACGAGCAGTACTTC. Its protein is CASSQALAGIYEQYF.

The chain has TRBV14 and TRBJ2-3; tentative D call: TRBD2 (5 bases). The V gene lost 3 bases and the J gene lost 4 bases, with 14 bases spanning the gap. CDR1 is SGHDN and CDR2 is FVKESK in the germline V gene. This CDR3 has 15 amino acids. The CDR3 nucleotides read TGTGCCAGCAGCCAGGGGAGTATTGGGGCAGATACGCAGTATTTT. Amino acid sequence: CASSQGSIGADTQYF.

The chain has TRBV5-1 and TRBJ1-1; TRBD1 matches at 9 bases. In germline, CDR1 is SGHRS, CDR2 YFSETQ. This CDR3 is 15 amino acids long. V lost 0 bases, J lost 1 base, and 1 base stayed unmatched. CDR3 sequence reads: CASSLEGQGNTEAFF. The CDR3, as DNA: TGCGCCAGCAGCTTGGAGGGACAGGGGAACACTGAAGCTTTCTTT.

The V gene is TRBV18, the J gene TRBJ2-7; tentative D call: TRBD1 (6 bases). Germline V gene lookup returns CDR1 KGHSH and CDR2 LQKENI. The CDR3 consists of 12 residues. With 6 bases removed from V and 5 bases from J, the gap between germline ends came to 11 bases. The CDR3 region is CASSQDRNEQYF. CDR3 sequence (DNA): TGTGCCAGCTCCCAGGACAGAAACGAGCAGTACTTC.

This chain joins TRBV7-3 and TRBJ2-5, with 7 bases matching TRBD1. The CDR3 covers 15 residues. Germline CDR1 SGHTA, CDR2 FQGTGA. Trimming cost V 0 bases and J 1 base; bases outside gene matches: 2. The CDR3 nucleotides are TGTGCCAGCAGCTTAACCGGGACAGCCCAAGAGACCCAGTACTTC. This sequence encodes CASSLTGTAQETQYF. Based on the CDR3 plus reference TRBV7-3 and TRBJ2-5, the full variable domain is GAGVSQTPSNKVTEKGKYVELRCDPISGHTALYWYRQSLGQGPEFLIYFQGTGAADDSGLPNDRFFAVRPEGSVSTLKIQRTERGDSAVYLCASSLTGTAQETQYFGPGTRLLVL.

V usage is TRBV29-1 and J usage is TRBJ2-1; 16 bases match TRBD2. V shed 7 bases, J shed 7 bases, and the junction held 1 base outside the gene matches. Per the germline V gene, CDR1 is SQVTM and CDR2 is ANQGSEA. The CDR3 totals 13 residues. The CDR3 bases are TGCAGCGGGGGACTAGCGGGGGGGAATGAGCAGTTCTTC. Encoded protein: CSGGLAGGNEQFF.

This chain links TRBV5-4 with TRBJ2-4, with 7 bases aligning to TRBD2. With V trimmed by 0 bases and J by 9 bases, 9 bases remained unmatched. Per the germline V gene, CDR1 is SGHNT and CDR2 is YYREEE (reference sequence). The CDR3 covers 15 residues. The CDR3 DNA is TGTGCCAGCAGCTTGGGGACGGGGGGACGTGGCATTCAGTACTTC. Protein product: CASSLGTGGRGIQYF.

This clone was found a few times. J is TRBJ2-1 and V is TRBV9; TRBD1 matches at 8 bases. J was trimmed by 10 bases and V by 0 bases; bases with no gene match: 3. Germline assignment: CDR1 SGDLS and CDR2 YYNGEE. CDR3 length equals 13 residues. The CDR3 sequence: CASSVAPGGEQFF. CDR3 DNA sequence: TGTGCCAGCAGCGTAGCCCCAGGGGGCGAGCAGTTCTTC.

This clone has only a few counts. This sequence joins TRBV30 and TRBJ2-7, with 7 bases matching TRBD2. The germline V gene encodes CDR1 GTSNPN and CDR2 SVGIG (reference sequence). V was pared by 4 bases and J by 6 bases, with 15 bases of the junction left unmatched. This CDR3 is 15 amino acids long. The CDR3 nucleotides are TGTGCCTGGACGGGTGGCACTAGTGGGAGGGCCGAGCAGTACTTC. Encoded protein: CAWTGGTSGRAEQYF. Full variable domain (remainder filled in from reference TRBV30 and TRBJ2-7): SQTIHQWPATLVQPVGSPLSLECTVEGTSNPNLYWYRQAAGRGLQLLFYSVGIGQISSEVPQNLSASRPQDRQFILSSKKLLLSDSGFYLCAWTGGTSGRAEQYFGPGTRLTVT.

For this clone: One junction end disagrees with the germline gene, perhaps due to a read error. V is TRBV7-9 and J is TRBJ2-7; D unclear. Germline V gene sequence: CDR1 SEHNR, CDR2 FQNEAQ (reference sequence). The CDR3 extends over 11 amino acids. As DNA, the CDR3 is TGTTCCAGCAGCTGGAGAGGCGAGCAGTACTTC. This translates into CSSSWRGEQYF.

The chain links TRBV7-9 to TRBJ1-1, with D maybe TRBD1 (6 bases). The CDR3 totals 17 residues. The germline gives CDR1 SEHNR, CDR2 FQNEAQ (reference sequence). Trimming took 3 bases from V and 0 from J, leaving 17 bases between them. The CDR3 spells CASSFFQGLLVNTEAFF. For the CDR3, the DNA is TGTGCCAGCAGCTTTTTCCAGGGGTTACTTGTGAACACTGAAGCTTTCTTT.

The rearrangement uses TRBV7-3 and TRBJ2-1, with D maybe TRBD2 (5 bases). Trimming pared 5 bases from V and 9 bases from J, leaving 14 bases between. The germline V gene has CDR1 SGHTA and CDR2 FQGTGA. The CDR3 contains 13 residues. The CDR3 here is CASSPMAGSEQFF. In nucleotides, the CDR3 is TGTGCCAGCAGCCCCATGGCGGGCAGTGAGCAGTTCTTC.

The chain uses TRBV5-4 and TRBJ2-7, with D maybe TRBD2 (6 bases). CDR1 SGHNT and CDR2 YYREEE come from the germline V gene (reference sequence). Trimming shortened V by 3 bases and J by 3 bases, and 10 bases separated the two germline ends. The CDR3 runs to 13 residues. The CDR3 is CASSSRERYEQYF. CDR3 bases: TGTGCCAGCAGCTCCCGGGAGCGCTACGAGCAGTACTTC.

The chain uses TRBV14 and TRBJ1-3; D is uncertain. The CDR3 runs 13 residues. Trimming stripped 4 bases from V and 1 base from J, with 5 bases between. Germline values: CDR1 SGHDN, CDR2 FVKESK. The CDR3 spells CASSPRSGNTIYF. For the CDR3, the DNA is TGTGCCAGCAGCCCTCGGTCTGGAAACACCATATATTTT. The variable domain in full, with the rest retrieved from reference TRBV14 and TRBJ1-3, is EAGVTQFPSHSVIEKGQTVTLRCDPISGHDNLYWYRRVMGKEIKFLLHFVKESKQDESGMPNNRFLAERTGGTYSTLKVQPAELEDSGVYFCASSPRSGNTIYFGEGSWLTVV.